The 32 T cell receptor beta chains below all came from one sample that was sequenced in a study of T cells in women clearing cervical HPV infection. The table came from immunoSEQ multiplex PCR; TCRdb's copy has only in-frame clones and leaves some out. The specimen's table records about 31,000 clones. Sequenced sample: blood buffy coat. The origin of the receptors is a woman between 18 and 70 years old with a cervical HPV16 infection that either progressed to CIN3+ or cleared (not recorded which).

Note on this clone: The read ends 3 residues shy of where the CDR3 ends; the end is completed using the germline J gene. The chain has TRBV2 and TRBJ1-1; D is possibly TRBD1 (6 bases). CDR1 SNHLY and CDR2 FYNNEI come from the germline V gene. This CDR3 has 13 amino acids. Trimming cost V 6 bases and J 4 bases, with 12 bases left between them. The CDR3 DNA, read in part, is TGTGCCAGCAGCGCAACAGGGTTCACTGAA. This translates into CASSATGFTE. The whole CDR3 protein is CASSATGFTEAFF.

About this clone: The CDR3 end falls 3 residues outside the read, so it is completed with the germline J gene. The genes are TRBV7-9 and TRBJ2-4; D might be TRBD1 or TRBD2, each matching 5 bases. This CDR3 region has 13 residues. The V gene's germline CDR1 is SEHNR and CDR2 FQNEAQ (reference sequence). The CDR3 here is CASSRERGDGQYF. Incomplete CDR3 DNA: TGTGCCAGCAGCCGGGAAAGGGGAGATGGT.

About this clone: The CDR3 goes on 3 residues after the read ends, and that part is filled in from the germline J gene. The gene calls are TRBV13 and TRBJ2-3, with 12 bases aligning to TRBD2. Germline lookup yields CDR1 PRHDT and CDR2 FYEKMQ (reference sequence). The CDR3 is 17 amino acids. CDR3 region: CASSYTGLAGTQETQYF. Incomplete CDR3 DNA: TGTGCCAGCAGCTACACCGGACTAGCGGGGACACAAGAGACG. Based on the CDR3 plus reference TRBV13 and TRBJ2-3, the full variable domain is AAGVIQSPRHLIKEKRETATLKCYPIPRHDTVYWYQQGPGQDPQFLISFYEKMQSDKGSIPDRFSAQQFSDYHSELNMSSLELGDSALYFCASSYTGLAGTQETQYFGPGTRLTVL.

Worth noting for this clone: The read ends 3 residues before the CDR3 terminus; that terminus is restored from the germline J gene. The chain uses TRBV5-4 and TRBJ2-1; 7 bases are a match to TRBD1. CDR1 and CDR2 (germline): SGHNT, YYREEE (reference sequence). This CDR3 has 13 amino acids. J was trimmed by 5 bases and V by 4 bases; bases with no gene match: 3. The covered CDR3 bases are TGTGCCAGCAGCCCACAGGGGAACAATGAG. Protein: CASSPQGNNE. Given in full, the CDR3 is CASSPQGNNEQFF.

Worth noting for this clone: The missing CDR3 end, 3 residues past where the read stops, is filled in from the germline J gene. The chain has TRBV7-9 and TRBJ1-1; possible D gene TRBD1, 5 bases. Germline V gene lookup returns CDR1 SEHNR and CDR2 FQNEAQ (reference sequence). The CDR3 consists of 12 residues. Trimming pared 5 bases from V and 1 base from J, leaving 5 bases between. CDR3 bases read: TGTGCCAGCAGCAGGGGGAACACTGAA. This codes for CASSRGNTE. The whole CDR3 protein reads CASSRGNTEAFF.

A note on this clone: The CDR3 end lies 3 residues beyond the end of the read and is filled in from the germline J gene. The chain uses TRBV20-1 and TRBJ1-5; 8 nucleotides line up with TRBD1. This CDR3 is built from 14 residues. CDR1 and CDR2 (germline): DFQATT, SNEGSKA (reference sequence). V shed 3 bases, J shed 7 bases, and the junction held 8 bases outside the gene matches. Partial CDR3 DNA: TGCAGTGCTAGTGCAGCAGGGGGCCACCAGCCC. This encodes CSASAAGGHQP. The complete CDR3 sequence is CSASAAGGHQPQHF.

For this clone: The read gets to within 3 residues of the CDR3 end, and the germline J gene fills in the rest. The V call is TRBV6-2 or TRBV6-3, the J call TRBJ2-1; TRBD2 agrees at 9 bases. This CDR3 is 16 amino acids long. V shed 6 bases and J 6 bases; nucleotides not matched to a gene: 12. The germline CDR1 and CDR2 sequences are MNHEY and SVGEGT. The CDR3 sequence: CASSLGRGLAGNEQFF. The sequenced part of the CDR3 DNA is TGTGCCAGCAGCCTGGGACGGGGACTAGCAGGCAATGAG.

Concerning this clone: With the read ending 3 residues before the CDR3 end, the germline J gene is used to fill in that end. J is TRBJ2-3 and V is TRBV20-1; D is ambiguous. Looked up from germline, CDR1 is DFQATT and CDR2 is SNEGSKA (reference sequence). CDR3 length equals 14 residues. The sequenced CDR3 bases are TGCAGTGTCAAGAGAGGAAATAGCAATCAGCCG. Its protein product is CSVKRGNSNQP. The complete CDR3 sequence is CSVKRGNSNQPQYF.

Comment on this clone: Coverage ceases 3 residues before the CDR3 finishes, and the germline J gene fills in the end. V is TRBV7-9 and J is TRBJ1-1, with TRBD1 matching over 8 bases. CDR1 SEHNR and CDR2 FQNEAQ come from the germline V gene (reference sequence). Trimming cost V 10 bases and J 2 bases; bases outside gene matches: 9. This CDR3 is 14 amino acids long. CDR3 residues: CATRTGSSNTEAFF. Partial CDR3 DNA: TGTGCCACTAGGACAGGGTCCTCAAACACTGAA.

The sequenced part of the CDR3 DNA is TGTGCCAGCAGGAGAGGGAATCAGCCC. Amino acid sequence: CASRRGNQP. The entire CDR3 is CASRRGNQPQHF. The chain combines TRBV6-2 or TRBV6-3 with TRBJ1-5; D unresolved. The read is 3 residues too short to cover the CDR3 end, so that end is filled in from the germline J gene. Germline-derived CDR1 and CDR2 are MNHEY and SVGEGT. Deletions cut 6 bases from V and 4 bases from J, with 7 bases between. The CDR3 sequence is 12 residues long.

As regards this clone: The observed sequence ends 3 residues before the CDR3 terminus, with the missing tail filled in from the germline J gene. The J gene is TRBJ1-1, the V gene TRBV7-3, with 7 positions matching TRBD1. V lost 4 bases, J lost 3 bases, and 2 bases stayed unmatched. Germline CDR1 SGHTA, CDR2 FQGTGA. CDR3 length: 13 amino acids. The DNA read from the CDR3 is TGTGCCAGCAGCTCCGACAGGGACACTGAA. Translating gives CASSSDRDTE. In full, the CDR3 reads CASSSDRDTEAFF.

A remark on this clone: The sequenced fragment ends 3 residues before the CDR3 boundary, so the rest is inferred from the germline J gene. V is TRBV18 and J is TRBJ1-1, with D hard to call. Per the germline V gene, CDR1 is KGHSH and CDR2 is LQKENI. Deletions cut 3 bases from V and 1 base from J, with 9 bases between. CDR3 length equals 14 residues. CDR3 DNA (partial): TGTGCCAGCTCACCCGACATCGAGAACACTGAA. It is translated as CASSPDIENTE. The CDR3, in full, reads CASSPDIENTEAFF.

CDR3 sequence reads: CSAGGLVSEQFF. Partial CDR3 DNA: TGCAGTGCTGGAGGATTAGTGAGTGAG. This sequence joins TRBV20-1 and TRBJ2-1; weak D call: TRBD2 (5 bases). From the germline J gene comes the end of the CDR3, since the read stops 3 residues before it. Germline V gene sequence: CDR1 DFQATT, CDR2 SNEGSKA (reference sequence). V dropped 5 bases and J dropped 9 bases, with 14 bases sitting between them. This CDR3 has 12 amino acids.

The sequenced CDR3 bases are TGTGCCAGCTCACAGACCCGGGACACGGCCTATGGC. Translated, it gives CASSQTRDTAYG. The complete CDR3 reads CASSQTRDTAYGYTF. V and J are TRBV18 and TRBJ1-2; maybe TRBD1 (6 bases). The CDR3 goes on 3 residues after the read ends, and that part is filled in from the germline J gene. Trimming removed 4 bases from V and 4 bases from J, with 16 bases in between. The CDR3 is 15 amino acids. Germline V gene data show CDR1 as KGHSH and CDR2 as LQKENI.

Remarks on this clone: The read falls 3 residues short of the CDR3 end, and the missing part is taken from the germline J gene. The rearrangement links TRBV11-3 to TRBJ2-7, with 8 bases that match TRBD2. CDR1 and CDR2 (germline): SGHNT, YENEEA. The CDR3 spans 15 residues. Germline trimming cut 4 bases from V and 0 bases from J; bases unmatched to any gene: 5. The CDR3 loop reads CASSYNSGSSYEQYF. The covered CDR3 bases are TGTGCCAGCAGCTATAACAGCGGGAGCTCCTACGAG.

The CDR3 loop reads CASSIGHKYNEQFF. The DNA read from the CDR3 is TGTGCCAGTAGTATAGGACACAAGTACAATGAG. This chain uses TRBV19 with TRBJ2-1; no reliable D call. The CDR3 extends 3 residues past the end of the read, so its final part is completed from the germline J gene. Trimming removed 1 base from V and 4 bases from J, with 8 bases in between. Germline-derived CDR1 and CDR2 are LNHDA and SQIVND (reference sequence). The CDR3 runs to 14 residues.

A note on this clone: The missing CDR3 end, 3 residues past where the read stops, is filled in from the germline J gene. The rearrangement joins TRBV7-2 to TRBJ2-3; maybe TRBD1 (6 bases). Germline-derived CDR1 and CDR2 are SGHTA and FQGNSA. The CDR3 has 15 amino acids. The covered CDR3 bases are TGTGCCAGCAGCCTGAGGGGGACCAGGGGAGAGACG. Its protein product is CASSLRGTRGET. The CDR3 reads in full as CASSLRGTRGETQYF.

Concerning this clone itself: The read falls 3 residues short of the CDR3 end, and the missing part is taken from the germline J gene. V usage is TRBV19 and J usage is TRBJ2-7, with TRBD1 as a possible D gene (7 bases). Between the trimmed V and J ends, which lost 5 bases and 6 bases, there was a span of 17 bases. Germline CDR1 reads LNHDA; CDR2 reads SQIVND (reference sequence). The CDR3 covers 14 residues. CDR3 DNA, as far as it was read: TGTGCCAGTAGTTCGACAGGGAGGTTCGGCGAG. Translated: CASSSTGRFGE. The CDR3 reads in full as CASSSTGRFGEQYF.

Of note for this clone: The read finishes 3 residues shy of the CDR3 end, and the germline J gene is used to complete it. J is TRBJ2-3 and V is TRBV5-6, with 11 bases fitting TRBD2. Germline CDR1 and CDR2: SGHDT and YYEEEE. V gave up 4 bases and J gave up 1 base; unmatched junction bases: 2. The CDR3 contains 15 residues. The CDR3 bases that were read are TGTGCCAGCAGCGCGGGACTAGCGGGCACAGATACG. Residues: CASSAGLAGTDT. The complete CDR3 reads CASSAGLAGTDTQYF.

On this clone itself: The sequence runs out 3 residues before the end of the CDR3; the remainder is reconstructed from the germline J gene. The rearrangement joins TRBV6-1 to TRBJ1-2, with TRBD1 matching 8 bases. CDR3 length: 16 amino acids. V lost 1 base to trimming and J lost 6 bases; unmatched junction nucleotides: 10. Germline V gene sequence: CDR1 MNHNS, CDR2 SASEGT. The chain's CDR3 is CASSEVGRRTGNGYTF. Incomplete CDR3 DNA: TGTGCCAGCAGTGAAGTTGGTCGCCGGACAGGGAATGGC.

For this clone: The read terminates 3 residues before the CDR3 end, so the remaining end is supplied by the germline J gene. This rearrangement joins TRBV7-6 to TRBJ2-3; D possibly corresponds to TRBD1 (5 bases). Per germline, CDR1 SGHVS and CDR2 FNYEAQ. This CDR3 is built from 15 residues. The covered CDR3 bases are TGTGCCAGCAGCTTAGAGGCAGGGTGGAATCAGCCG. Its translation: CASSLEAGWNQP. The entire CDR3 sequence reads CASSLEAGWNQPQYF.

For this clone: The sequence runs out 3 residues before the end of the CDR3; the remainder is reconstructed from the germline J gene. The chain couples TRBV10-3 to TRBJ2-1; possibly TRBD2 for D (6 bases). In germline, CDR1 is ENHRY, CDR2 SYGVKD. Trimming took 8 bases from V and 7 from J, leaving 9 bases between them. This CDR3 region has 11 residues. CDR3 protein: CAIRGRNEQFF. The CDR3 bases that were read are TGTGCCATCCGGGGGAGAAATGAG.

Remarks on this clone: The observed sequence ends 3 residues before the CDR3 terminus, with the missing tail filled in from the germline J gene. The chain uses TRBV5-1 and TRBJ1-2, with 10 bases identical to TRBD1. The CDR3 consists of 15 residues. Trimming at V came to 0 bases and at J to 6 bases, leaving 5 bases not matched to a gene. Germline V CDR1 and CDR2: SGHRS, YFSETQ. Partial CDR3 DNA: TGCGCCAGCAGCTTGGGCGCCGGGACAGGGGATGGC. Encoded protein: CASSLGAGTGDG. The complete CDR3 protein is CASSLGAGTGDGYTF.

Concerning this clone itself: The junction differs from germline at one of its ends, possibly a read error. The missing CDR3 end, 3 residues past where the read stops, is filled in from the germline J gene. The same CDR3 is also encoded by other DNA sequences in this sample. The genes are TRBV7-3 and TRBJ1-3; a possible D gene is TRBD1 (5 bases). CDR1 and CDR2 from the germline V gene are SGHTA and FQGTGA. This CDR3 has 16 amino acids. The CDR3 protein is CASSLQGPNSGNTIYF. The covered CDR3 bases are TGTGCCAGCAGCTTACAGGGCCCTAACTCTGGAAACACA.

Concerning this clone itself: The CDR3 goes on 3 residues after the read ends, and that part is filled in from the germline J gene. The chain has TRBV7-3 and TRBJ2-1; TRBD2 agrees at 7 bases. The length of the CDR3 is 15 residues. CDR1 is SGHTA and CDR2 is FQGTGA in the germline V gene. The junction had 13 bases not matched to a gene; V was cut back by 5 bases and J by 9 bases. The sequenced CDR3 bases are TGTGCCAGCAGCCCCGGGGGGACGGGGAACGGTGAG. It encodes CASSPGGTGNGE. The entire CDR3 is CASSPGGTGNGEQFF.

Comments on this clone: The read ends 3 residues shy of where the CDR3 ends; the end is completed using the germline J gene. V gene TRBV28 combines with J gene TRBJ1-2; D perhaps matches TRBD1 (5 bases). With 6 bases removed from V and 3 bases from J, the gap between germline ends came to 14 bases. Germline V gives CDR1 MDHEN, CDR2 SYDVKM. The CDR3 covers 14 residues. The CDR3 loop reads CASRLFDSYYGYTF. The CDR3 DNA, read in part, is TGTGCCAGCAGACTATTCGACAGCTACTATGGC.

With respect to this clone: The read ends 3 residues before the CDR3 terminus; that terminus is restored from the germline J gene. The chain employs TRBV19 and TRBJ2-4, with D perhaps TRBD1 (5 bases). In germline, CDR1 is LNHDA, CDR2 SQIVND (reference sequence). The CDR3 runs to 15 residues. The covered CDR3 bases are TGTGCCAGTAGTATAGACAGGGAAAATAACTATGGT. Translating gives CASSIDRENNYG. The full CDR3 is CASSIDRENNYGQYF.

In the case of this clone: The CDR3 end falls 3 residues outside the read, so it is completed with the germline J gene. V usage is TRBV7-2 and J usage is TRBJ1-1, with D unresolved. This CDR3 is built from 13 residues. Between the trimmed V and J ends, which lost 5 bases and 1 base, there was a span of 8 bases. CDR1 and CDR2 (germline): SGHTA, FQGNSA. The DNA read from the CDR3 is TGTGCCAGCAGCACGGAGGGGAACACTGAA. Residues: CASSTEGNTE. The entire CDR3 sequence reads CASSTEGNTEAFF.

CDR3 loop: CASSVTSGAYNEQFF. The DNA read from the CDR3 is TGTGCCAGCTCCGTTACTAGCGGGGCGTACAATGAG. The genes are TRBV18 and TRBJ2-1; 10 bases align to TRBD2. The CDR3 extends 3 residues past the end of the read, so its final part is completed from the germline J gene. V lost 6 bases, J lost 4 bases, and 6 bases stayed unmatched. The germline V gene has CDR1 KGHSH and CDR2 LQKENI. This CDR3 spans 15 amino acids.

Incomplete CDR3 DNA: TGTGCCAGCGCCAAAGGGGGGGAGGAATACAATGAG. Amino acids: CASAKGGEEYNE. The full CDR3 protein reads CASAKGGEEYNEQFF. V usage is TRBV6-4 and J usage is TRBJ2-1; tentative D call: TRBD2 (7 bases). The read finishes 3 residues shy of the CDR3 end, and the germline J gene is used to complete it. Germline CDR1 is MRHNA and CDR2 is SNTAGT. V lost 8 bases, J lost 4 bases, and 18 bases lay in between. The CDR3 contains 15 residues.

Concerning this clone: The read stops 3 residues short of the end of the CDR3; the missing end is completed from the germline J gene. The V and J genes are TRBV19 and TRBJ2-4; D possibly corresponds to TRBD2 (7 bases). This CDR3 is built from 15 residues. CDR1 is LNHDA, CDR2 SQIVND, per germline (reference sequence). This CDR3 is CASSIGGGADYGQYF. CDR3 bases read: TGTGCCAGTAGTATAGGGGGGGGCGCGGACTATGGT.

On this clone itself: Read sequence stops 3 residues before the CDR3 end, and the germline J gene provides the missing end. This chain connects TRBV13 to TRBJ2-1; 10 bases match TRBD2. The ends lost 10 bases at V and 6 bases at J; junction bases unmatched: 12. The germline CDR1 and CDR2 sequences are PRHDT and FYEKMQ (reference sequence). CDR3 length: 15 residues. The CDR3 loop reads CAISRSGRALNEQFF. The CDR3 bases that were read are TGTGCCATCTCGCGGAGCGGGAGGGCCCTCAATGAG.